These T cell receptor beta chains were read from a single sample in a study of T cell responses to AZD1222 COVID-19 vaccine. Produced via immunoSEQ multiplex PCR; TCRdb's table is partial and in-frame only. The repertoire holds some 160,000 clones, with around nine tenths as singletons. Sequenced material: peripheral blood, taken 28 days after the second AZD1222 dose. Receptors originate from an adult who received the AZD1222 COVID-19 vaccine. The conserved cysteine and the conserved F or W are not part of the CDR3 here. The order of the fields is V gene, J gene, CDR3 length, CDR3 protein.

TRBV12-3/TRBV12-4	TRBJ2-7	9	ASSFRGEQY
TRBV2	TRBJ1-1	12	ASSRQTLNTEAF
TRBV27	TRBJ1-1	13	ASSFPTTDNTEAF
TRBV7-2	TRBJ2-7	12	ASSPDMGPYEQY
TRBV11-2	TRBJ2-7	10	ASSLAALEQY
TRBV27	TRBJ2-3	13	ASSFGLAGTDTQY
TRBV19	TRBJ2-7	10	ASSIGGYEQY
TRBV19	TRBJ1-3	14	ASTPRRAHSGNTIY
TRBV7-2	TRBJ1-2	15	ASSLASLTGANVGYT
TRBV4-1	TRBJ1-1	12	ASSLGPTNTEAF
TRBV4-1	TRBJ1-1	12	ASSQVEMNTEAF
TRBV7-8	TRBJ1-5	13	ASSVGTGGGQPQH